The entry below gives a single T cell receptor (beta chain) sequence along with its context. This sample stems from a study of blood T cell repertoires in COVID-19. The table came from immunoSEQ multiplex PCR; TCRdb's copy has only in-frame clones and leaves some out. The sample consists of approximately 100,000 clones, approximately 82% of them appearing once. There are 17 residues in the CDR3. Germline CDR1 is SNHLY and CDR2 is FYNNEI. Trimming shortened V by 5 bases and J by 0 bases, and 14 bases separated the two germline ends. The TCR comes from a man in his sixties with acute or convalescent COVID-19. The rearrangement links TRBV2 to TRBJ1-6; D unresolved. Sequencing was performed on peripheral blood. CDR3 amino acids: CASSQVSWSSYNSPLHF. The CDR3 bases are TGTGCCAGCAGTCAAGTGAGTTGGAGCTCCTATAATTCACCCCTCCACTTT.